This TCR beta chain originates from a study of cytomegalovirus exposure and HLA in healthy donors. Study results and caveats: Accounts indicate the classifier identified cytomegalovirus status with strong specificity and sensitivity. Subsequent analysis found a tendency for first-cohort TCR clusters to co-occur within the 110 or so validation repertoires.

Concerning this clone: Its specificity is not known.

Assay: immunoSEQ multiplex PCR; the TCRdb copy retains only in-frame clones and omits some. The table has approximately 65,000 clones, over 90% seen once; the top ten hold about 4.5%. From the approximately 120-subject validation cohort, which was separate from the approximately 670-subject first cohort, the donors were drawn. This CDR3 has 16 residues. Germline V gene lookup returns CDR1 LNHNV and CDR2 YYDKDF (reference sequence). V lost 3 bases, J lost 2 bases, and 4 bases stayed unmatched. The J gene is TRBJ2-7, the V gene TRBV15; TRBD2 matches 13 bases. This TCR came from a woman aged 18-29 years in good health and CMV-seropositive. The sample taken for sequencing was PBMCs. The CDR3 reads CATSRPGLAGTYEQYF. The CDR3 bases are TGTGCCACCAGCAGGCCGGGACTAGCGGGGACCTACGAGCAGTACTTC.